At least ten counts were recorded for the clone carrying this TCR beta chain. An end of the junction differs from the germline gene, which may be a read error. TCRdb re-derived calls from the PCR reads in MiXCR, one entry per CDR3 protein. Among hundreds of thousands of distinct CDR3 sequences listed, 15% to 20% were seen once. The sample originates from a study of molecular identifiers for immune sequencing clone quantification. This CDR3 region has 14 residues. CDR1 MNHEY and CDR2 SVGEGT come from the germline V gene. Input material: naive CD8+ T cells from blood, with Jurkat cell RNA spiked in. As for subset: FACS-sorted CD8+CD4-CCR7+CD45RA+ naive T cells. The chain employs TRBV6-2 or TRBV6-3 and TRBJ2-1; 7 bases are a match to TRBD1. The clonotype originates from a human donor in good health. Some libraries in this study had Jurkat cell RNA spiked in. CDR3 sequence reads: CASSHLRGQSSEVF. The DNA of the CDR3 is TGTGCCAGCAGTCACCTCCGGGGACAGTCCTCAGAAGTCTTC.